This section outlines one TCR beta chain sequence together with its context. The antigen is unknown. The sample originates from a study of T cells in localized non-small cell lung cancer. Broader study findings: In adjacent lung appeared a median 57 of the top 100 tumor clones.

The CDR3 covers 13 residues. CDR1 and CDR2 from the germline V gene are MRHNA and SNTAGT. V lost 5 bases to trimming and J lost 4 bases; unmatched junction nucleotides: 1. This table comes from immunoSEQ multiplex PCR, and its TCRdb copy is limited to in-frame clones, with some not included. Among about 52,000 clones listed, around 87% were seen once. V is TRBV6-4 and J is TRBJ2-5, with 10 nucleotides matching TRBD1. This TCR was recovered from a female donor with stage II lung adenocarcinoma. This material consisted of PBMCs, taken before any cancer treatment. The CDR3 region has the DNA TGTGCCAGCAGTCGGGACAGGGGAGAGACCCAGTACTTC. Protein sequence: CASSRDRGETQYF.